This T cell receptor beta chain derives from a study of memory CD4+ T cells and cytomegalovirus serostatus. The data were produced by immunoSEQ multiplex PCR, yet TCRdb's version contains in-frame clones alone and is incomplete. This sample yields tens of thousands of clones, of which roughly 80% are seen a single time; about 1% belongs to the top ten. Study-wide findings and caveats: The CMV-associated TCR signature appears largely within the CD4+ memory repertoire.

This clone has just one count. The antigen is unknown. Single viable CD3+CD4+CD8-CD45RO+ cells were sorted as the memory CD4+ T cells. J gave up 6 bases and V 0 bases, and 2 bases lay outside the gene matches. The CDR3 is 14 amino acids. In germline, CDR1 is MGHDK, CDR2 SYGVNS. This receptor was obtained from an adult in good health and CMV-seronegative. The chain joins TRBV25-1 to TRBJ1-1; 9 positions match TRBD1. Specimen: memory CD4+ T cells from blood. DNA of the CDR3: TGTGCCAGCAGTGAATATAGGGACAGGGCTGAAGCTTTCTTT. It is translated as CASSEYRDRAEAFF.